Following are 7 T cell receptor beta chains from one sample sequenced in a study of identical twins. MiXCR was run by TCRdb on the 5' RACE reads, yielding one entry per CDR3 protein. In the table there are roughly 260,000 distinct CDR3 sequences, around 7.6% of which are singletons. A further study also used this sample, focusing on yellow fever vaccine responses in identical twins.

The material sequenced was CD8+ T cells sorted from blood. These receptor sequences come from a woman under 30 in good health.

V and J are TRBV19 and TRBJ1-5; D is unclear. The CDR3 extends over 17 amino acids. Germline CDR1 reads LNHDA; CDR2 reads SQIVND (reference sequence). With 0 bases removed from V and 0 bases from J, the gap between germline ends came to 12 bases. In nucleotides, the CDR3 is TGTGCCAGTAGTATAGATCTGACAAGCTATAGCAATCAGCCCCAGCATTTT. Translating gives CASSIDLTSYSNQPQHF.

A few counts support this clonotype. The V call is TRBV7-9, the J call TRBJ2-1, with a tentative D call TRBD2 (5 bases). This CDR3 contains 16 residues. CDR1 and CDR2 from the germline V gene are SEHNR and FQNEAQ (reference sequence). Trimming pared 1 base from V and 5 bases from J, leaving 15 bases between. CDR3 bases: TGTGCCAGCAGCTTAGTTCAGGTAGCGAAGGACAATGAGCAGTTCTTC. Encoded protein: CASSLVQVAKDNEQFF.

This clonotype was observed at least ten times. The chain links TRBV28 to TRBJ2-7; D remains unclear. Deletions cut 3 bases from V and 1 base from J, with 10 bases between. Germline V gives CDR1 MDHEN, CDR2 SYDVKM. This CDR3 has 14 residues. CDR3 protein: CASSFKTLSYEQYF. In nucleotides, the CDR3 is TGTGCCAGCAGTTTTAAAACGTTGTCCTACGAGCAGTACTTC.

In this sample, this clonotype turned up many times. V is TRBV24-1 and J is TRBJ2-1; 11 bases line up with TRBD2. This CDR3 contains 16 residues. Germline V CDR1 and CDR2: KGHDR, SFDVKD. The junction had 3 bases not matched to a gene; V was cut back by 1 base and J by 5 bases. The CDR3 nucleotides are TGTGCCACCAGTGATTTCCTAGCGGGGGGACACAATGAGCAGTTCTTC. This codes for CATSDFLAGGHNEQFF.

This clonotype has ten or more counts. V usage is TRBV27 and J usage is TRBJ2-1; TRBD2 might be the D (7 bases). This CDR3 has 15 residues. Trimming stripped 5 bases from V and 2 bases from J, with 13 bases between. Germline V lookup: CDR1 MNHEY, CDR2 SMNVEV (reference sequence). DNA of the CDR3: TGTGCCAGCAGTATCGAGGGGGGGGCCTACAATGAGCAGTTCTTC. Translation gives CASSIEGGAYNEQFF.

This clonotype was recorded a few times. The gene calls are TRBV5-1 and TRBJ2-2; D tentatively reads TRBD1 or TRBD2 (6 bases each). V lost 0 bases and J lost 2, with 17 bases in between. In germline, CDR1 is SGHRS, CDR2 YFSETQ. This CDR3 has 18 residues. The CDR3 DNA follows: TGCGCCAGCAGCTTGGCCTGGGGGGCGCGTTGTAACACCGGGGAGCTGTTTTTT. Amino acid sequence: CASSLAWGARCNTGELFF.

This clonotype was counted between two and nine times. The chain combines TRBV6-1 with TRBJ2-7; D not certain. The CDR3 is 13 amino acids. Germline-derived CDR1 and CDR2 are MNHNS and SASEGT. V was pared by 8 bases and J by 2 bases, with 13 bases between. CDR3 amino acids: CASLHDTPYEQYF. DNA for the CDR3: TGTGCCAGCCTACACGACACGCCCTACGAGCAGTACTTC.